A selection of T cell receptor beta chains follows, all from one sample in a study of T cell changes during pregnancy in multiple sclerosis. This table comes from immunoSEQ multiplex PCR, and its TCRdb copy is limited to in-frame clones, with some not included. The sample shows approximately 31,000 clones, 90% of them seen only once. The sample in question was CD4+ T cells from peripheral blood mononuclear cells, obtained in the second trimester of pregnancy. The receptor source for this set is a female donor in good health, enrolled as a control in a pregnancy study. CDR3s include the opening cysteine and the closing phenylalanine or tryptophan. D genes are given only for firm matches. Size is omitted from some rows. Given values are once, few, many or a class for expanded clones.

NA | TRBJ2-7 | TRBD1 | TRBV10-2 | TGCGCCACCAAAAACAGGGGACCCTACGAGCAGTACTTC | CATKNRGPYEQYF
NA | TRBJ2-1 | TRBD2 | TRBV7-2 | TGTGCCAGCAGCCGGACTAGCGATTACAATGAGCAGTTCTTC | CASSRTSDYNEQFF
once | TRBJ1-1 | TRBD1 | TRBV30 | TGTGCCTGGAGTCCGACAGGGGAGTACACTGAAGCTTTCTTT | CAWSPTGEYTEAFF
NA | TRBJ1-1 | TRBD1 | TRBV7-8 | TGTGCCAGCAGCCGTGACAGGGGTAACACTGAAGCTTTCTTT | CASSRDRGNTEAFF
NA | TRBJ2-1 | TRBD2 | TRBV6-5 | TGTTCCACAGCGGGAGCCCAGTCCTACAATGAGCAGTTCTTC | CSTAGAQSYNEQFF
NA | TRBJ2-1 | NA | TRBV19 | TGTGCCAGTAGTCGTGTGGGGAGTGAGCAGTTCTTC | CASSRVGSEQFF
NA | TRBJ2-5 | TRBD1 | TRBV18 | TGTGCCAGCTCACCTGGGGACAGGACGCAACGGGTCCAGTACTTC | CASSPGDRTQRVQYF
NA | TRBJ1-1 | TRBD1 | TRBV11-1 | TGTGCCAGCAGCTCGGACAGGGACACTGAAGCTTTCTTT | CASSSDRDTEAFF
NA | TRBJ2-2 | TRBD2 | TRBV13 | TGTGCCAGCAGCTTAGAGGGTTTGAGACGGGGGGTAAGAACCGGGGAGCTGTTTTTT | CASSLEGLRRGVRTGELFF
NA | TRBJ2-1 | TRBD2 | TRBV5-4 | TGTGCCAGCAGGATGTCTAGCGGGACCTATGAGCAGTTCTTC | CASRMSSGTYEQFF